This is a list of T cell receptor beta chains from one sample in a study of blood T cell repertoires in COVID-19. TCRdb's table, derived via immunoSEQ multiplex PCR, lists solely in-frame clones and lacks some. Among approximately 330,000 clones, around 89% were seen once, and the ten largest hold approximately 4%. Input material: peripheral blood. These receptor sequences come from a woman in her fifties or sixties with active or convalescent COVID-19. CDR3s leave out the opening cysteine and the closing phenylalanine or tryptophan.

v_call cdr3_aa
TRBV7-3 ASSPSGRAGELF
TRBV18 ASSPPTGRDNEQF
TRBV6-2/TRBV6-3 ASSYRGTGDTGELF
TRBV24-1 ATSDRGVGYGYT
TRBV27 ASSPGQTPYNEQF
TRBV28 ASRTPTGTGFTYEQY
TRBV3-1/TRBV3-2 ASSQDGSTYNEQF
TRBV4-1 ASSHRATESVRAKNIQY
TRBV28 ASSLKGRGSYNEQF
TRBV7-2 ASSYGQGGNTEAF
TRBV30 AWSLGRGAEAF
TRBV7-9 ASSLVGQGKEKLF
TRBV7-2 ASSLGTVVGYT
TRBV7-2 ASSPGLDRTDTQY
TRBV6-1 ASSEGAGSTDIQY
TRBV3-1/TRBV3-2 ASSQDVTGTNEKLF
TRBV7-8 ASSLPFGRELLETQY
TRBV6-5 ASSRGGDYGYT